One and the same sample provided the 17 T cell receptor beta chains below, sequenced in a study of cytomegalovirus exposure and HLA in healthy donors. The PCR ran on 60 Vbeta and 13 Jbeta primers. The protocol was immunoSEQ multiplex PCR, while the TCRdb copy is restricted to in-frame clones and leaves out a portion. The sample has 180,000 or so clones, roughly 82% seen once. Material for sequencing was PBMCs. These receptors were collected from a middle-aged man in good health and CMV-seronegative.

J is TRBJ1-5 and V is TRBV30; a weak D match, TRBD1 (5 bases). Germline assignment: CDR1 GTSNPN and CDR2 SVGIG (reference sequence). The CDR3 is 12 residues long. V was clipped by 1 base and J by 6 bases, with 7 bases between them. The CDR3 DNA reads TGTGCCTGGAGTGCCGACAGTCAGCCCCAGCATTTT. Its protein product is CAWSADSQPQHF. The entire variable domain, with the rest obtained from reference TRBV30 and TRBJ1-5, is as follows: SQTIHQWPATLVQPVGSPLSLECTVEGTSNPNLYWYRQAAGRGLQLLFYSVGIGQISSEVPQNLSASRPQDRQFILSSKKLLLSDSGFYLCAWSADSQPQHFGDGTRLSIL.

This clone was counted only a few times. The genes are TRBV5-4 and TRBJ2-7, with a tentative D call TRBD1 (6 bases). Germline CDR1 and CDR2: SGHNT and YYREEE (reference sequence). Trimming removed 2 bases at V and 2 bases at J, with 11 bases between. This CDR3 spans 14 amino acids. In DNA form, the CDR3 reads TGTGCCAGCAGCTTCATGGACAGACCCTACGAGCAGTACTTC. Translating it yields CASSFMDRPYEQYF.

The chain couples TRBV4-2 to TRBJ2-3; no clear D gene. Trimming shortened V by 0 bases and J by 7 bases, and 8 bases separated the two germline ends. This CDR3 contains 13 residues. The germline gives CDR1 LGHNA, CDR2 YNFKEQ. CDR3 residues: CASSQDRRNTQYF. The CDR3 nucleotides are TGTGCCAGCAGCCAAGATAGAAGAAATACGCAGTATTTT.

CDR3 coding DNA: TGTGCCAGCAGCTCAGGTGGCGACGAGACCCAGTACTTC. Protein product: CASSSGGDETQYF. The rearrangement joins TRBV7-3 to TRBJ2-5, with D uncertain. The ends were cut back, 4 bases at V and 5 bases at J, with 11 bases in the middle. The CDR3 covers 13 residues. Per germline, CDR1 SGHTA and CDR2 FQGTGA.

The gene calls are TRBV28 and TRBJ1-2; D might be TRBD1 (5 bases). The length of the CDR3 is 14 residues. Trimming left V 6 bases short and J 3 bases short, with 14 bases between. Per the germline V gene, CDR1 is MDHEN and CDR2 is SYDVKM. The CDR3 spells CASSRRQSYYGYTF. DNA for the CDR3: TGTGCCAGCAGCCGTCGACAGTCCTACTATGGCTACACCTTC.

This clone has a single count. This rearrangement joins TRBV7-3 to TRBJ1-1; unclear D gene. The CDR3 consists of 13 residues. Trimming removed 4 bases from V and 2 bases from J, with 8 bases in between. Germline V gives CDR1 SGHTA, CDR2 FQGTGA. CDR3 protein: CASSYRLNTEAFF. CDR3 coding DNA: TGTGCCAGCAGCTATAGACTTAACACTGAAGCTTTCTTT.

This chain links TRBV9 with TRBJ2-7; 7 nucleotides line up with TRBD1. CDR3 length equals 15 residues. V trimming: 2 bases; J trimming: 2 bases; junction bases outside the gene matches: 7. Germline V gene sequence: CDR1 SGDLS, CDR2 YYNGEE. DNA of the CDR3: TGTGCCAGCAGCGTTACCGGGACAGTCCCCTACGAGCAGTACTTC. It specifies CASSVTGTVPYEQYF.

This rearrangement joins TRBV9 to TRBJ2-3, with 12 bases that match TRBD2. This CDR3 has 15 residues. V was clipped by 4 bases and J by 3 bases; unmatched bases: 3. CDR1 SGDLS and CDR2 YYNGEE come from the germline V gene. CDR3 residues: CASSPGTSGTDTQYF. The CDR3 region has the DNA TGTGCCAGCAGCCCCGGGACTAGCGGGACAGATACGCAGTATTTT.

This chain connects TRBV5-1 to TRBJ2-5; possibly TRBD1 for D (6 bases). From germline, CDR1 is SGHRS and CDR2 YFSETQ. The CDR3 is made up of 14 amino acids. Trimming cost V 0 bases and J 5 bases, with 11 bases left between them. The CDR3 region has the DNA TGCGCCAGCAGCTTGGGGAACAGGGCGGAGACCCAGTACTTC. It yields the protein CASSLGNRAETQYF. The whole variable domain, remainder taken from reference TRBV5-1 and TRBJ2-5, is KAGVTQTPRYLIKTRGQQVTLSCSPISGHRSVSWYQQTPGQGLQFLFEYFSETQRNKGNFPGRFSGRQFSNSRSEMNVSTLELGDSALYLCASSLGNRAETQYFGPGTRLLVL.

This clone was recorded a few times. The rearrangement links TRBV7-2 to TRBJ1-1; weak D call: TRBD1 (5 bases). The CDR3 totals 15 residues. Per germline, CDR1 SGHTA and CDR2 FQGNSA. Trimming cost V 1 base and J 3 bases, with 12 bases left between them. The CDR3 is CASSLGGEKYTEAFF. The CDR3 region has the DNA TGTGCCAGCAGCTTAGGGGGGGAAAAGTACACTGAAGCTTTCTTT.

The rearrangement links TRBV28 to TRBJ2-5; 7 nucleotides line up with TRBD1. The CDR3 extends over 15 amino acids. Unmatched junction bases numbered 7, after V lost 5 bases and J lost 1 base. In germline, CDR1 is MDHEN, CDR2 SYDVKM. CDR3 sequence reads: CASSLDRDFQETQYF. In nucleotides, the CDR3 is TGTGCCAGCAGTCTCGACAGGGATTTCCAAGAGACCCAGTACTTC.

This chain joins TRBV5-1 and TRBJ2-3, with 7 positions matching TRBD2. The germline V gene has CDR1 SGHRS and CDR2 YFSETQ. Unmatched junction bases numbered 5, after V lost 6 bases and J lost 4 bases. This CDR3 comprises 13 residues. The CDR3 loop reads CASKRGRADTQYF. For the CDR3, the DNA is TGCGCCAGCAAGCGGGGAAGGGCAGATACGCAGTATTTT.

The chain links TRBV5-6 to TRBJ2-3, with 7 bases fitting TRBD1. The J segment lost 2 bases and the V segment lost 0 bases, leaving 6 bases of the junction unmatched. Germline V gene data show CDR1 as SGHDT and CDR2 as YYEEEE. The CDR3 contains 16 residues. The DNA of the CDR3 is TGTGCCAGCAGCTTGGCCGTAGGACAGGTCACAGATACGCAGTATTTT. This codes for CASSLAVGQVTDTQYF.

CDR3 DNA sequence: TGTGCCAGCAGTTTCCGGGGGGAGTCCCAAGAGACCCAGTACTTC. This codes for CASSFRGESQETQYF. The chain combines TRBV27 with TRBJ2-5, with 7 nucleotides matching TRBD2. There are 15 residues in the CDR3. J was trimmed by 1 base and V by 3 bases; bases with no gene match: 5. Germline loops: CDR1 MNHEY, CDR2 SMNVEV (reference sequence).

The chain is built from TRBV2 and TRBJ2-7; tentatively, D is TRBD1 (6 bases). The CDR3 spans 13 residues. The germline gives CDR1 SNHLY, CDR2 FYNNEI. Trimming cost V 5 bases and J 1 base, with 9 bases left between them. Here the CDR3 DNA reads TGTGCCAGCAGTTGGACAGTTTCCTACGAGCAGTACTTC. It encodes CASSWTVSYEQYF.

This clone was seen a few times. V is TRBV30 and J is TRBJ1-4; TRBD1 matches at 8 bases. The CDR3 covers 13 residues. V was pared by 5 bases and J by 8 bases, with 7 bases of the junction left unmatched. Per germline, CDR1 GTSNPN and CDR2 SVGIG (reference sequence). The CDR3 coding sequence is TGTGCCTGGGCGACAGGGGCCGAGGAAAAACTGTTTTTT. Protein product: CAWATGAEEKLFF.

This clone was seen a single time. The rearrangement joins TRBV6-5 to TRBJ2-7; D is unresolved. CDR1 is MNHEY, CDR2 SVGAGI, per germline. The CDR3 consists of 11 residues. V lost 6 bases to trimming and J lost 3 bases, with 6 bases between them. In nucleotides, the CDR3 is TGTGCCAGCAGGGAGTTCTACGAGCAGTACTTC. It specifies CASREFYEQYF.